These 2 T cell receptor beta chains were all obtained from the same sample, sequenced in a study of PD-L1 blockade in urothelial cancer (dated by TCRdb to 2016 to 2017). The receptor library was made with the immunoSEQ multiplex PCR assay. In TCRdb, the immuneACCESS table is reduced to in-frame sequences with V and J assigned. These tables do not hold every clone; where another copy was compared, an unresolved V gene accounts for under half, and the others remain unexplained. This sample lists 90,000 to 120,000 clones; approximately 85% were detected once. The ten biggest clones cover 2% to 2.5% of the sample. The specimen was PBMCs, collected around atezolizumab (anti-PD-L1) treatment. The receptors were gathered from a man aged 50-59 years with urothelial cancer.

CDR3 nucleotides: TGCGCCAGCAGTGATGGGGGGGAGGCAGATACGCAGTATTTT. It translates to CASSDGGEADTQYF. V and J are TRBV10-1 and TRBJ2-3; TRBD2 matches at 7 bases. The CDR3 spans 14 residues. After removal of 3 bases from V and 4 bases from J, the junction contained 4 bases not matched to a gene. Germline CDR1 and CDR2: WNHNN and SYGVQD (reference sequence).

The rearrangement uses TRBV2 and TRBJ2-7; D may be TRBD2 (5 bases). Trimming took 4 bases from V and 4 from J, leaving 8 bases between them. The CDR3 extends over 12 amino acids. Germline values: CDR1 SNHLY, CDR2 FYNNEI. CDR3 coding DNA: TGTGCCAGCAGTGTTCTAGCTTACGAGCAGTACTTC. This sequence encodes CASSVLAYEQYF.